The 26 T cell receptor beta chains below come from one sample, sequenced in a study of OX40 agonist ivuxolimab in advanced cancers. Profiled with immunoSEQ multiplex PCR; TCRdb holds only in-frame clones, not every one. The sample lists 98,000 or so clones, more than 85% occurring once. The sequencing here drew on CD4+ or CD8+ T cells sorted from blood, taken in a trial of the OX40 agonist ivuxolimab. These TCRs come from an adult with an advanced solid tumor such as melanoma, head and neck, liver or kidney cancer.

This chain connects TRBV14 to TRBJ1-5; TRBD1 might be the D (5 bases). V lost 9 bases and J 0 bases, leaving 15 bases between the germline ends. The germline V gene encodes CDR1 SGHDN and CDR2 FVKESK. The CDR3 length is 15 residues. The CDR3 loop is CARGGDPNSNQPQHF. The CDR3 coding sequence is TGTGCCAGGGGGGGGGACCCAAATAGCAATCAGCCCCAGCATTTT. Full variable domain (missing parts from reference TRBV14 and TRBJ1-5): EAGVTQFPSHSVIEKGQTVTLRCDPISGHDNLYWYRRVMGKEIKFLLHFVKESKQDESGMPNNRFLAERTGGTYSTLKVQPAELEDSGVYFCARGGDPNSNQPQHFGDGTRLSIL.

In this sample, this clone turned up a few times. This chain joins TRBV6-5 and TRBJ1-5; D not resolved. V shed 4 bases and J shed 5 bases, with 9 bases lying between them. The V gene's germline CDR1 is MNHEY and CDR2 SVGAGI. This CDR3 contains 13 residues. CDR3 amino acids: CASSSDPYQPQHF. The CDR3 DNA follows: TGTGCCAGCAGTTCCGATCCCTATCAGCCCCAGCATTTT.

This chain links TRBV11-3 with TRBJ2-1; 8 bases are shared with TRBD1. CDR1 and CDR2 from the germline V gene are SGHNT and YENEEA. The V gene end was trimmed by 5 bases and the J gene end by 4 bases; junction bases not matched to a gene: 7. CDR3 length: 15 residues. In DNA, the CDR3 is TGTGCCAGCAGCCCCGGGACAGGACTATACAATGAGCAGTTCTTC. It encodes CASSPGTGLYNEQFF.

This rearrangement joins TRBV19 to TRBJ1-1, with 10 bases lining up with TRBD1. V gave up 5 bases and J gave up 9 bases; unmatched junction bases: 12. Germline V gives CDR1 LNHDA, CDR2 SQIVND (reference sequence). The CDR3 is 15 residues long. CDR3 sequence (DNA): TGTGCCAGTAGTGCACCGGGACAGGGGATTTTGAAAGCTTTCTTT. Translated: CASSAPGQGILKAFF. Full variable domain (missing parts from reference TRBV19 and TRBJ1-1): DGGITQSPKYLFRKEGQNVTLSCEQNLNHDAMYWYRQDPGQGLRLIYYSQIVNDFQKGDIAEGYSVSREKKESFPLTVTSAQKNPTAFYLCASSAPGQGILKAFFGQGTRLTVV.

The rearrangement joins TRBV5-6 to TRBJ2-1, with D possibly being TRBD2 (5 bases). V was clipped by 4 bases and J by 10 bases, with 21 bases between them. The germline gives CDR1 SGHDT, CDR2 YYEEEE. The CDR3 totals 15 residues. The CDR3 region has the DNA TGTGCCAGCAGCCCTTTTGGAGGTTTAATTGAGGAGCAGTTCTTC. Amino acids: CASSPFGGLIEEQFF.

This clone was detected a few times. V gene TRBV28 combines with J gene TRBJ1-2; 9 nucleotides align to TRBD1. V lost 7 bases to trimming and J lost 8 bases; unmatched junction nucleotides: 14. This CDR3 comprises 15 residues. CDR1 is MDHEN, CDR2 SYDVKM, per germline. CDR3 in DNA: TGTGCCAGCATCGCCCCCGACAGGGGGATAAGAGGCTACACCTTC. It translates to CASIAPDRGIRGYTF.

V and J are TRBV30 and TRBJ1-2; perhaps TRBD1 as D (6 bases). The CDR3 sequence is 15 residues long. The germline gives CDR1 GTSNPN, CDR2 SVGIG (reference sequence). The V end was cut by 3 bases, the J end by 8 bases, with 22 bases between. The CDR3, as DNA: TGTGCCTGGAGAGTCCGGGGGGCGGGTTTGGGAGGCTACACCTTC. As protein: CAWRVRGAGLGGYTF.

The rearrangement links TRBV9 to TRBJ2-1; possible D gene TRBD1, 5 bases. Germline CDR1 SGDLS, CDR2 YYNGEE. The CDR3 length is 16 residues. Trimming removed 0 bases from V and 0 bases from J, with 10 bases in between. CDR3 in amino acids: CASSVGGSSSYNEQFF. DNA for the CDR3: TGTGCCAGCAGCGTAGGGGGCTCGAGCTCCTACAATGAGCAGTTCTTC. The full variable domain, with the rest looked up from reference TRBV9 and TRBJ2-1, is DSGVTQTPKHLITATGQRVTLRCSPRSGDLSVYWYQQSLDQGLQFLIQYYNGEERAKGNILERFSAQQFPDLHSELNLSSLELGDSALYFCASSVGGSSSYNEQFFGPGTRLTVL.

This clone has just a few counts. This chain joins TRBV9 and TRBJ2-3; D possibly corresponds to TRBD2 (5 bases). V shed 0 bases and J shed 2 bases, with 16 bases lying between them. Germline values: CDR1 SGDLS, CDR2 YYNGEE. The CDR3 loop spans 17 amino acids. CDR3 DNA sequence: TGTGCCAGCAGCGTAGATCCGATTAGCGTACCCACAGATACGCAGTATTTT. Translated, it gives CASSVDPISVPTDTQYF.

The V gene is TRBV7-8, the J gene TRBJ2-3, with 7 bases matching TRBD2. V gave up 10 bases and J gave up 5 bases; unmatched junction bases: 15. Germline loops: CDR1 SGHVS, CDR2 FQNEAQ. The CDR3 extends over 15 amino acids. The CDR3 here is CATERAGLAGDTQYF. CDR3 DNA sequence: TGTGCCACCGAGAGAGCGGGGCTGGCCGGAGATACGCAGTATTTT.

This clone appeared a single time. The chain employs TRBV10-3 and TRBJ1-1; 8 positions match TRBD1. This CDR3 comprises 17 residues. Per germline, CDR1 ENHRY and CDR2 SYGVKD. The junction had 13 bases not matched to a gene; V was cut back by 6 bases and J by 1 base. This CDR3 is CAISATGTGMANTEAFF. The CDR3 nucleotides are TGTGCCATCAGCGCTACCGGGACAGGAATGGCGAACACTGAAGCTTTCTTT.

This clone came up once. The chain uses TRBV5-1 and TRBJ1-5; 9 bases match TRBD1. Trimming at V came to 4 bases and at J to 6 bases, leaving 5 bases not matched to a gene. CDR3 length: 14 residues. Per germline, CDR1 SGHRS and CDR2 YFSETQ. In DNA form, the CDR3 reads TGCGCCAGCAGCACCGGGACAGGGAGTCAGCCCCAGCATTTT. As protein: CASSTGTGSQPQHF. Supplemented by reference TRBV5-1 and TRBJ1-5, the full variable domain reads KAGVTQTPRYLIKTRGQQVTLSCSPISGHRSVSWYQQTPGQGLQFLFEYFSETQRNKGNFPGRFSGRQFSNSRSEMNVSTLELGDSALYLCASSTGTGSQPQHFGDGTRLSIL.

This chain uses TRBV27 with TRBJ1-1, with D possibly being TRBD1 (6 bases). V lost 5 bases to trimming and J lost 8 bases, with 15 bases between them. The CDR3 covers 13 residues. Germline V CDR1 and CDR2: MNHEY, SMNVEV (reference sequence). CDR3 amino acids: CASSTQGFLEAFF. The CDR3 nucleotides are TGTGCCAGCAGTACGCAGGGGTTTTTGGAAGCTTTCTTT.

The genes are TRBV27 and TRBJ1-2, with D possibly matching TRBD1 (5 bases). This CDR3 contains 16 residues. Germline V CDR1 and CDR2: MNHEY, SMNVEV (reference sequence). V was clipped by 2 bases and J by 3 bases, with 16 bases between them. CDR3 protein: CASSLRRTGQYYGYTF. CDR3 sequence (DNA): TGTGCCAGCAGTTTAAGAAGGACGGGGCAATACTATGGCTACACCTTC.

The rearrangement links TRBV5-8 to TRBJ2-7, with D possibly TRBD2 on 6 matching bases. Trimming took off 0 bases at V and 2 bases at J, with 15 bases between the two ends. The CDR3 length is 16 residues. Germline values: CDR1 SGHTS, CDR2 YDEGEE. CDR3 coding DNA: TGTGCCAGCAGCTTGGCCCCAGCGGGTGGAACCTACGAGCAGTACTTC. It codes for CASSLAPAGGTYEQYF. Together with reference TRBV5-8 and TRBJ2-7, the CDR3 gives the full variable domain: EAGVTQSPTHLIKTRGQQATLRCSPISGHTSVYWYQQALGLGLQFLLWYDEGEERNRGNFPPRFSGRQFPNYSSELNVNALELEDSALYLCASSLAPAGGTYEQYFGPGTRLTVT.

This chain links TRBV5-1 with TRBJ2-5; 8 bases agree with TRBD1. The V gene's germline CDR1 is SGHRS and CDR2 YFSETQ. CDR3 length equals 14 residues. V shed 5 bases, J shed 5 bases, and the junction held 8 bases outside the gene matches. The CDR3 sequence: CASRPRTGRETQYF. CDR3 coding DNA: TGCGCCAGCAGACCCCGGACAGGGCGGGAGACCCAGTACTTC.

This chain uses TRBV6-1 with TRBJ2-7; possibly TRBD1 or TRBD2 for D (5 bases each). Germline lookup yields CDR1 MNHNS and CDR2 SASEGT. V lost 5 bases and J 2 bases, leaving 10 bases between the germline ends. The CDR3 consists of 13 residues. CDR3 coding DNA: TGTGCCAGCAGTTGGGACGGAACCTACGAGCAGTACGTC. It encodes CASSWDGTYEQYV.

This sequence joins TRBV4-1 and TRBJ1-4, with D possibly being TRBD1 (6 bases). This CDR3 is built from 17 residues. Trimming pared 2 bases from V and 7 bases from J, leaving 20 bases between. Germline values: CDR1 MGHRA, CDR2 YSYEKL. CDR3 nucleotide sequence: TGCGCCAGCAGCCAACAGATTTACAGGGTGGGAGGTGAAAAACTGTTTTTT. Translating gives CASSQQIYRVGGEKLFF.

The rearrangement joins TRBV19 to TRBJ2-7; no clear D gene. CDR3 length: 13 amino acids. Germline assignment: CDR1 LNHDA and CDR2 SQIVND (reference sequence). V dropped 6 bases and J dropped 3 bases, with 12 bases sitting between them. CDR3: CASSQDLNYEQYF. As DNA, the CDR3 is TGTGCCAGTAGCCAGGACCTGAACTACGAGCAGTACTTC.

The chain couples TRBV11-2 to TRBJ2-3, with a possible D match to TRBD2 (5 bases). With 4 bases removed from V and 8 bases from J, the gap between germline ends came to 13 bases. Germline V CDR1 and CDR2: SGHAT, FQNNGV. The CDR3 extends over 13 amino acids. DNA of the CDR3: TGTGCCAGCAGCTCGATAGAAGGAGGTACGCAGTATTTT. It encodes CASSSIEGGTQYF.

The rearrangement links TRBV4-2 to TRBJ2-2, with 14 bases identical to TRBD2. The junction had 5 bases not matched to a gene; V was cut back by 3 bases and J by 8 bases. The V gene's germline CDR1 is LGHNA and CDR2 YNFKEQ. CDR3 length: 16 amino acids. The CDR3 protein is CASSQGLAGVRGELFF. As DNA, the CDR3 is TGTGCCAGCAGCCAGGGACTAGCGGGAGTTCGAGGGGAGCTGTTTTTT.

V is TRBV5-4 and J is TRBJ1-1, with 12 positions matching TRBD1. Germline trimming cut 4 bases from V and 5 bases from J; bases unmatched to any gene: 6. CDR3 size: 15 residues. Germline CDR1 SGHNT, CDR2 YYREEE (reference sequence). The DNA for the CDR3 is TGTGCCAGCAGCCCCGGGACAGGGGGCCGAACTGAAGCTTTCTTT. It encodes CASSPGTGGRTEAFF.

This clone has a single count. This chain links TRBV2 with TRBJ2-5; TRBD2 matches at 14 bases. CDR1 SNHLY and CDR2 FYNNEI come from the germline V gene. The CDR3 is 16 amino acids. V lost 8 bases and J lost 4; bases outside the gene matches: 9. The CDR3 DNA follows: TGTGCCAGCTTCTCCGGGACTAGCGGGAGAAGAGAGACCCAGTACTTC. It yields the protein CASFSGTSGRRETQYF.

The genes are TRBV6-1 and TRBJ2-5; 14 bases are a match to TRBD2. V was pared by 3 bases and J by 5 bases, with 2 bases of the junction left unmatched. The CDR3 length is 15 residues. The germline CDR1 and CDR2 sequences are MNHNS and SASEGT. The CDR3 nucleotides are TGTGCCAGCAGTGACCGGACTAGCGGGAGGGAGACCCAGTACTTC. It yields the protein CASSDRTSGRETQYF.

The chain recombines TRBV5-5 with TRBJ2-7; D not certain. Between the trimmed V and J ends, which lost 0 bases and 5 bases, there was a span of 0 bases. Germline V gives CDR1 SGHKS, CDR2 YYEKEE (reference sequence). CDR3 length: 10 amino acids. As DNA, the CDR3 is TGTGCCAGCAGCTTGGACGAGCAGTACTTC. As protein: CASSLDEQYF.

The gene calls are TRBV29-1 and TRBJ1-1; TRBD1 is a possible D gene (6 bases). Germline V CDR1 and CDR2: SQVTM, ANQGSEA. Trimming took 7 bases from V and 1 from J, leaving 10 bases between them. This CDR3 has 12 residues. CDR3 sequence reads: CSGDMGNTEAFF. CDR3 coding DNA: TGCAGCGGGGACATGGGGAACACTGAAGCTTTCTTT.